The TCR beta chain under discussion was sequenced for a study of blood T cell repertoires in COVID-19 (dated by TCRdb to 2020 to 2022). Regarding the complete study: The collaborator samples originated in the United States, Italy and Spain and spanned the acute and convalescent phases of COVID-19. The sample metadata nearly always contained a de-identified subject ID, COVID-19 status, age in years and sex. The prospective study material was composed of cDNA or gDNA derived from T cells, B-cell-depleted T cells, or PBMCs. The repertoires were made available in a free public database intended to serve as a resource for research on the immune response to SARS-CoV-2. The samples were drawn from two sources: the first 160 participants of the ongoing ImmuneRACE study, and 1,254 subjects contributed by 6 global collaborators. Where available, HLA class I and class II types were taken from metadata supplied by the sample provider and were not determined by assay-based typing. The dataset comprised deeply sampled blood TCRbeta repertoires from subjects exposed to, actively infected with, or recovered from COVID-19.

In the case of this clone: Its antigen target is currently unknown. Base qualities are not at hand, and no much larger clone is one base apart.

V is pruned by 5 bases and J by 6 bases, leaving 4 bases of the junction without a gene match. The CDR3, from cysteine to phenylalanine, totals 15 residues. CDR3 DNA only is kept here, 45 bases in frame from base 1. Via the germline V gene, CDR1 is SGHTA and CDR2 FQGNSA. Overall study outcomes, separate from this receptor: The amount of clinical and demographic metadata varied by source and participant and was provided uncurated.

TCRbeta CDR3 regions were amplified from genomic DNA using the immunoSEQ Assay, a bias-controlled multiplex PCR. In the original analysis: The number of nucleated cells in each sample was estimated by amplification of reference gene primers within the assay. Sequence reads were collapsed and filtered to measure the absolute abundance of every unique TCRbeta CDR3 rearrangement. Productive Simpson clonality was computed per sample as the square root of Simpson's diversity index over productive rearrangements. Drawn from immuneACCESS, this table holds only the in-frame rearrangements with V and J called that TCRdb kept. Clones are partly lost; checked studies trace under half to an unresolved V gene and leave the rest unexplained. Clonal size and the V and J genes are those of that table, whereas D and trimming came from the DNA. The sample has a few hundred thousand clones on record, just under 90% of them singletons. The ten largest clones add up to approximately 1.8% of the sample.

In Seattle, one collaborating source enrolled patients while the infection was active and tracked those patients longitudinally over the course of disease. Each collaborating institution followed its own protocols to collect whole blood in K2EDTA tubes. For TCRbeta analysis, collaborator samples were shipped as frozen whole blood, as isolated PBMCs, or as DNA extracted from either sample type. The specimen was peripheral blood. The sequence links TRBV7-2 to TRBJ2-1, and 13 bases in between align with TRBD2. The receptor was derived from a woman under 40 with COVID-19, enrolled during active disease. The base sequence is TGTGCCAGCAGCCGTACTAGCGGGGGGGCCAATGAGCAGTTCTTC. Translated, this is CASSRTSGGANEQFF.